The entry below gives a single T cell receptor beta chain sequence along with its context. The source of the sample is a study of T cells in Graves' hyperthyroidism and ophthalmopathy. The V end was cut by 7 bases, the J end by 1 base, with 7 bases between. This CDR3 is built from 12 residues. Germline V CDR1 and CDR2: MNHNS, SASEGT. Patients were excluded for uncontrolled infection, other autoimmune disease, pregnancy or lactation. RNA transcripts yielded amplified TCR beta CDR3 regions. An initial round of RT-PCR targeting the TCR CDR3 relied on the HTBI primer set. One entry per CDR3 protein, called by TCRdb with MiXCR from the multiplex PCR reads. The table includes about 250,000 distinct CDR3 sequences, 24% detected once.

The gene calls are TRBV6-1 and TRBJ1-1, with D uncertain. Sequenced sample: blood. The sequence derives from a woman in her 40s with Graves' ophthalmopathy. The CDR3, as DNA: TGTGCCAGCACTAATACGAACACTGAAGCTTTCTTT. Translated: CASTNTNTEAFF.